Given below is one TCR beta chain in context. Authors' processing steps: Estimates of nucleated cell counts were drawn from the amplification of reference gene primers. Sequenced by immunoSEQ multiplex PCR; TCRdb stores in-frame clones only, minus some. The DNA was the basis for D and trimming; V, J and clone size are from that table. Altogether under 90,000 clones are present, roughly 90% being singletons, with the ten largest covering 6% to 7.5%. Recruited during active infection, patients (from Seattle) were subsequently followed longitudinally. The data derive from a study of blood T cell repertoires in COVID-19. Study-wide background: T cells, B-cell-depleted T cells, or PBMCs supplied cDNA or gDNA.

The CDR3 consists of 16 residues. Looked up from germline, CDR1 is SGHRS and CDR2 is YFSETQ. V shed 4 bases and J 7 bases; nucleotides not matched to a gene: 10. Sequenced: peripheral blood. This receptor was obtained from a man in his forties or fifties with COVID-19, enrolled during active disease. The chain employs TRBV5-1 and TRBJ2-5, with 13 bases that match TRBD2. DNA for the CDR3: TGCGCCAGCAGCCTAGGGGGGACTAGCGGGGACCGGACCCAGTACTTC. Protein: CASSLGGTSGDRTQYF.